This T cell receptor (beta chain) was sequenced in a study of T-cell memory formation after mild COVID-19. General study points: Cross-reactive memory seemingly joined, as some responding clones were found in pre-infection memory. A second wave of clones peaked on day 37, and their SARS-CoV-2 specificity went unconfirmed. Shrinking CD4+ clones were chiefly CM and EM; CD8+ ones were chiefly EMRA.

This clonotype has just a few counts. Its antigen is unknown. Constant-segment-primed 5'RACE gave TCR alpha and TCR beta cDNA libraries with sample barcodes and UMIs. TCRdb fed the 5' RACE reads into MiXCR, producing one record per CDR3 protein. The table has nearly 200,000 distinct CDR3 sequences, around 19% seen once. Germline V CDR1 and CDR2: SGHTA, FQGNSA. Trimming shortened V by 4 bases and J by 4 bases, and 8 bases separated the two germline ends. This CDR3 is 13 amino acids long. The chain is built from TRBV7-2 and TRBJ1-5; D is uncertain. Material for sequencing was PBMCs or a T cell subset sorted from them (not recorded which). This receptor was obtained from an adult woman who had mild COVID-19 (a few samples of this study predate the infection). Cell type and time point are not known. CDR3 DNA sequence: TGTGCCAGCAGCTATACAGTTAATCAGCCCCAGCATTTT. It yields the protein CASSYTVNQPQHF.